The following is a TCR beta chain sequence with its context. Its antigen remains unidentified. This sample was included in a study of cytomegalovirus exposure and HLA in healthy donors. General observations from the study: In vitro work confirmed that a few CMV-associated chains recognize CMV antigens. A later analysis linked a missense variant in DCLRE1C to the trimming of TCR beta V and J genes. Within a later analysis, the majority of CMV-associated TCR beta chains appeared HLA-restricted. Roughly uniform depth of sequencing across donors was assumed in presence/absence analyses.

It was with 60 Vbeta and 13 Jbeta primers that the PCR ran. This table comes from immunoSEQ multiplex PCR, and its TCRdb copy is limited to in-frame clones, with some not included. Among over 110,000 clones, roughly 80% were seen once, and the ten largest hold around 2.9%. This CDR3 is 14 amino acids long. Germline CDR1 is SGDLS and CDR2 is YYNGEE. V was clipped by 0 bases and J by 7 bases, with 13 bases between them. This sequence was found in a female donor in good health and CMV-seronegative. The chain combines TRBV9 with TRBJ1-2; D gene unclear. Material: PBMCs. The CDR3 DNA reads TGTGCCAGCAGCGTAGGGGCGGGCAAAGGTGGCTACACCTTC. It encodes CASSVGAGKGGYTF.